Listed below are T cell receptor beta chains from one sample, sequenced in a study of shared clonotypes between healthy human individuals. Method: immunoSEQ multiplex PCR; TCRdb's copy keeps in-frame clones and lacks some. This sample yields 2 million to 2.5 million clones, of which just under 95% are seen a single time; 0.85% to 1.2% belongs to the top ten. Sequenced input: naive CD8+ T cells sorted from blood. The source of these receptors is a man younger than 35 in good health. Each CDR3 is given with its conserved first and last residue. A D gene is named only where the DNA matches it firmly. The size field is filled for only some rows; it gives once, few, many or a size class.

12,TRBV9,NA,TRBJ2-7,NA,TGTGCCAGCAGCGCAGGGGCCGGGGAGCAGTACTTC,CASSAGAGEQYF
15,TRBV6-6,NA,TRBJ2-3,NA,TGTGCCAGCGCATCGACAGGCCCTAGCACAGATACGCAGTATTTT,CASASTGPSTDTQYF
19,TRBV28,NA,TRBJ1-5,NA,TGTGCCAGCGGCTTCTCTTCCTTGGGGGGTTACTCTGGCGATCAGCCCCAGCATTTT,CASGFSSLGGYSGDQPQHF
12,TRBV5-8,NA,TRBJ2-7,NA,TGTGCCAGCAGCCTTAGTACCTACGAGCAGTACTTC,CASSLSTYEQYF
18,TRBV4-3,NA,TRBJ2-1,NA,TGCGCCAGCAGCCAAGACCCTGGGTTTCGCGTCGGGGACAATGAGCAGTTCTTC,CASSQDPGFRVGDNEQFF
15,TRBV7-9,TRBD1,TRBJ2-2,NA,TGTGCCAGCAGTCCTGACAGGGGGCTGGTCGGGGAGCTGTTTTTT,CASSPDRGLVGELFF
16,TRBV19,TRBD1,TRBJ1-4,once,TGTGCCAGTAGTACCCTTACAGGGGGCTTTTATGAAAAACTGTTTTTT,CASSTLTGGFYEKLFF
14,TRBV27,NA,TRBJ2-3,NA,TGTGCCAGCAACCCAGGGGATAGCACAGATACGCAGTATTTT,CASNPGDSTDTQYF
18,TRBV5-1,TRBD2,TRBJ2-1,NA,TGCGCCAGCAGCTTGGGCCAGCGGGGCGGAAGCTCCTACAATGAGCAGTTCTTC,CASSLGQRGGSSYNEQFF
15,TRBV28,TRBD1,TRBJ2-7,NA,TGTGCCAGCAGTTTAGGACAGGAGATTCCCTACGAGCAGTACTTC,CASSLGQEIPYEQYF
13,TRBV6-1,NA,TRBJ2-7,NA,TGTGCCAGCAGTGAAGGTCAACTCTACGAGCAGTACTTC,CASSEGQLYEQYF
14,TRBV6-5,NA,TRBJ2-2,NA,TGTGCCAGCAGTTACGATGGGCTCACCGGGGAGCTGTTTTTT,CASSYDGLTGELFF
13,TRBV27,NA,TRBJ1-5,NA,TGTGCCAGCAGTTTATGGTCCGGGCAGCCCCAGCATTTT,CASSLWSGQPQHF
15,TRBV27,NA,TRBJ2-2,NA,TGTGCCAGCAGTTTCGGCCCAGCGGGCACCGGGGAGCTGTTTTTT,CASSFGPAGTGELFF
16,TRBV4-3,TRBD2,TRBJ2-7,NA,TGCGCCAGCAGCCAAGGACTAGCGGAAGGATCCTACGAGCAGTACTTC,CASSQGLAEGSYEQYF
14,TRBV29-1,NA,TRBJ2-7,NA,TGCAGCGTTGTCGGATGGGGGATGACCTACGAGCAGTACTTC,CSVVGWGMTYEQYF
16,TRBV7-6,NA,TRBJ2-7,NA,TGTGCCAGCAGCTTAGGGCAGGGCCCCGGTGTGAACGAGCAGTACTTC,CASSLGQGPGVNEQYF
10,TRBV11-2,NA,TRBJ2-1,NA,TGTGCCAGCAGCCACAATGAGCAGTTCTTC,CASSHNEQFF
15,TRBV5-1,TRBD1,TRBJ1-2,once,TGCGCCAGCGGATCTGACAGGGAGGAGGACTATGGCTACACCTTC,CASGSDREEDYGYTF
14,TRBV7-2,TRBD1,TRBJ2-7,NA,TGTGCCAGCAGCTCTGGGACAGTCTTCTACGAGCAGTACTTC,CASSSGTVFYEQYF
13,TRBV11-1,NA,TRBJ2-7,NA,TGTGCCAGCAGCCCCTGGGGGAACAACGAGCAGTACTTC,CASSPWGNNEQYF
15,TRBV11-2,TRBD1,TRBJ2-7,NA,TGTGCCAGCAGCTCAAGGACAGGGTTCTCCTACGAGCAGTACTTC,CASSSRTGFSYEQYF
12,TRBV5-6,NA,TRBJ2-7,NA,TGTGCCAGCAGCCTTTCGCTCTACGAGCAGTACTTC,CASSLSLYEQYF
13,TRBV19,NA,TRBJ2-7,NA,TGTGCCAGTAGTTTCGGGTTACACTACGAGCAGTACTTC,CASSFGLHYEQYF
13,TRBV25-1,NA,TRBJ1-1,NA,TGTGCCACCTCGACAGGCATGAACACTGAAGCTTTCTTT,CATSTGMNTEAFF
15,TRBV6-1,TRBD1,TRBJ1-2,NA,TGTGCCAGCAGTGAACCGTTAACAGGGGGCTATGGCTACACCTTC,CASSEPLTGGYGYTF
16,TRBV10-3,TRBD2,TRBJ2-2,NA,TGTGCCATCAGAGAGGGACTAGCGGGGATCACCGGGGAGCTGTTTTTT,CAIREGLAGITGELFF
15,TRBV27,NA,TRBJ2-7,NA,TGTGCCAGCAGTTTAGGTGGGGACTCCTTCTACGAGCAGTACTTC,CASSLGGDSFYEQYF
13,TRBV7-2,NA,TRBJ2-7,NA,TGTGCCAGCAGCTTAGTGTGGGACTACGAGCAGTACTTC,CASSLVWDYEQYF
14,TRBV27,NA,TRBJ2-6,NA,TGTGCCAGCGCCCAGGTGAAAGGGGCCAACGTCCTGACTTTC,CASAQVKGANVLTF
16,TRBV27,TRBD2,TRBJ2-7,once,TGTGCCAGCAGCCTCCTCTCCGGGGGACTATCCTACGAGCAGTACTTC,CASSLLSGGLSYEQYF
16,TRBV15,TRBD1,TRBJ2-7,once,TGTGCCACCAGCAGAGATCGGTTCACAGGGGTTTACGAGCAGTACTTC,CATSRDRFTGVYEQYF
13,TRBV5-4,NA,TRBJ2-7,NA,TGTGCCAGCGGGGCAGGGCGATCCTACGAGCAGTACTTC,CASGAGRSYEQYF
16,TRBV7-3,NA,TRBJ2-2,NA,TGTGCCAGCAGCTTAACCCGTGCAGGGGACACCGGGGAGCTGTTTTTT,CASSLTRAGDTGELFF
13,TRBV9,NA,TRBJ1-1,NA,TGTGCCAGCAGCCCCACAGCGAACACTGAAGCTTTCTTT,CASSPTANTEAFF
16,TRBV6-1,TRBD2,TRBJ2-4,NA,TGTGCCAGCAGTGAATGGGAGCGGGAGGGCGGAAACATTCAGTACTTC,CASSEWEREGGNIQYF
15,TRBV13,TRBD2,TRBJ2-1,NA,TGTGCCAGCAGCTTTAGCGGGGGGGCTTCATCTGAGCAGTTCTTC,CASSFSGGASSEQFF
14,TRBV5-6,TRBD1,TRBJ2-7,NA,TGTGCCAGCAGCGAGACAGGGGAGTCCTACGAGCAGTACTTC,CASSETGESYEQYF
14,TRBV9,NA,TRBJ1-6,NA,TGTGCCAGCAGCGTAGGGGGCCAGGGAGGACCCCTCCACTTT,CASSVGGQGGPLHF
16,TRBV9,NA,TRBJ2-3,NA,TGTGCCAGCAGCGTAGGTGGGGGCTCTAGCACAGATACGCAGTATTTT,CASSVGGGSSTDTQYF
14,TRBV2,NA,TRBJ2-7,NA,TGTGCCAGCAGTGACCTAGACAGGACCTACGAGCAGTACTTC,CASSDLDRTYEQYF